This T cell receptor (beta chain) was found in a study of T cell repertoires in cytomegalovirus infection. Study-wide background: The study used recently identified HLA-C-restricted and well-studied HLA-B-restricted CMV epitopes. CMV infection together with matching HLA type was indicated by public TCR beta signatures. Whole-study results and caveats: Cumulative public TCR beta family frequency identified CMV carriers with the relevant HLA. It was HLA-C-restricted CMV-specific TCR beta clonotypes that dominated the response ex vivo.

In TCRdb, the reads were re-called with MiXCR into one record per CDR3 protein. The data contain more than 300,000 distinct CDR3 sequences, roughly 34% of them singletons. In germline, CDR1 is MNHNY, CDR2 SVGAGI (reference sequence). There are 14 residues in the CDR3. V shed 8 bases and J shed 3 bases, with 17 bases lying between them. As for this clonotype: Its target is unknown.

The sample consisted of cultured PBMCs, taken from culture after CMV antigen stimulation. The rearrangement links TRBV6-6 to TRBJ2-7, with D tentatively TRBD2 (6 bases). The TCR was taken from a human donor in good health (CMV status not recorded). Some clones in this sample may be carry-over from other donors' samples. CDR3 in DNA: TGTGCCAGCCGTCTCCGGGAGAACAACTACGAGCAGTACTTC. It translates to CASRLRENNYEQYF.